This TCR beta chain was sequenced during a study of T cell responses to AZD1222 COVID-19 vaccine. TCRdb's table, derived via immunoSEQ multiplex PCR, lists solely in-frame clones and lacks some. Of 140,000 to 150,000 clones in the sample, 90% to 95% were seen once. The source is an adult who had recovered from COVID-19. The sample consisted of peripheral blood, taken after recovery from COVID-19.

The chain's CDR3 is CASSLGTPSYTGELFF. CDR3 bases: TGCGCCAGCAGCTTGGGGACTCCCTCCTACACCGGGGAGCTGTTTTTT. J is TRBJ2-2 and V is TRBV5-1, with a possible D match to TRBD2 (5 bases). This CDR3 region has 16 residues. V lost 0 bases and J 3 bases, leaving 12 bases between the germline ends. CDR1 and CDR2 (germline): SGHRS, YFSETQ.